These 20 T cell receptor beta chains came from one sample sequenced in a study of blood T cell repertoires in COVID-19. Repertoires were generated with immunoSEQ multiplex PCR, while TCRdb's copy carries only in-frame clones and drops some. The sample lists about 240,000 clones, 83% occurring once. Source material: PBMCs or T cells enriched from blood (not recorded which). The source is a woman aged 40-49 years who had been exposed to COVID-19.

V usage is TRBV4-1 and J usage is TRBJ2-7, with D perhaps matching TRBD1 (5 bases). V shed 0 bases and J shed 2 bases, with 11 bases lying between them. The CDR3 is 15 residues long. CDR1 MGHRA and CDR2 YSYEKL come from the germline V gene. The CDR3 DNA sequence: TGCGCCAGCAGCCAAGAGCTCAGGGCGGCCTACGAGCAGTACTTC. Translating it yields CASSQELRAAYEQYF.

The rearrangement links TRBV2 to TRBJ1-3, with D perhaps matching TRBD1 (5 bases). Germline V gene lookup returns CDR1 SNHLY and CDR2 FYNNEI. Trimming cost V 5 bases and J 4 bases, with 15 bases left between them. The CDR3 length is 15 residues. Written as DNA, the CDR3 is TGTGCCAGCAGTAACCACGGGGGTCCCGGAAACACCATATATTTT. This codes for CASSNHGGPGNTIYF.

This chain joins TRBV21-1 and TRBJ2-7; the table's D call of TRBD2 was not tested on the DNA. TRBV21-1 is termed a pseudogene. The CDR3 is made up of 19 amino acids. The CDR3 bases are TGTGCCAGCAGCAAAATGAGGGGGCTAGCGGGGTACCCAACCTACGAGCAGTACTTC. This codes for CASSKMRGLAGYPTYEQYF.

The chain is built from TRBV30 and TRBJ2-5; possibly TRBD2 for D (5 bases). This CDR3 has 14 amino acids. The V end was cut by 5 bases, the J end by 1 base, with 14 bases between. In germline, CDR1 is GTSNPN, CDR2 SVGIG (reference sequence). The CDR3 region has the DNA TGTGCCTGGGCGGCGGGCGGATCCCAAGAGACCCAGTACTTC. The encoded protein is CAWAAGGSQETQYF.

The chain uses TRBV7-8 and TRBJ2-5, with D tentatively TRBD2 (6 bases). This CDR3 has 14 residues. Germline CDR1 reads SGHVS; CDR2 reads FQNEAQ. Deletions cut 5 bases from V and 2 bases from J, with 12 bases between. CDR3 in amino acids: CASSRGRGQETQYF. The CDR3 DNA is TGTGCCAGCAGCCGGGGACGGGGGCAAGAGACCCAGTACTTC.

The chain couples TRBV18 to TRBJ1-6; D possibly corresponds to TRBD1 (5 bases). V was shortened by 6 bases and J by 6 bases, with 12 bases between the two germline ends. Germline CDR1 is KGHSH and CDR2 is LQKENI. The CDR3 runs to 14 residues. The chain's CDR3 is CASSRDSFNSPLHF. The CDR3 DNA reads as TGTGCCAGCTCCCGAGACAGCTTTAATTCACCCCTCCACTTT.

This clone appeared a few times. The chain has TRBV13 and TRBJ2-1, with D possibly TRBD1 on 5 matching bases. CDR1 is PRHDT, CDR2 FYEKMQ, per germline (reference sequence). The V end was cut by 3 bases, the J end by 15 bases, with 12 bases between. CDR3 length: 11 amino acids. The CDR3 coding sequence is TGTGCCAGCAGCTTGGAAAGGGGTCCGTTCTTC. Protein sequence: CASSLERGPFF.

The CDR3 DNA is TGTGCCAGCAGCTTAGACCACAGGGTCTCCTACAATGAGCAGTTCTTC. Translating gives CASSLDHRVSYNEQFF. This chain connects TRBV11-2 to TRBJ2-1, with D maybe TRBD1 (6 bases). Trimming left V 0 bases short and J 0 bases short, with 9 bases between. The CDR3 sequence is 16 residues long. Germline V gene data show CDR1 as SGHAT and CDR2 as FQNNGV.

Only one count was recorded for this clone. This rearrangement joins TRBV27 to TRBJ1-1; 9 bases agree with TRBD1. The CDR3 runs 12 residues. V was pared by 7 bases and J by 12 bases, with 9 bases of the junction left unmatched. Germline V gene sequence: CDR1 MNHEY, CDR2 SMNVEV (reference sequence). In DNA form, the CDR3 reads TGTGCCAGCATGGTATCGGGACAGGGTACTTTCTTT. Its translation: CASMVSGQGTFF.

The chain uses TRBV6-5 and TRBJ1-6, with TRBD1 as a possible D gene (6 bases). Trimming stripped 5 bases from V and 10 bases from J, with 15 bases between. This CDR3 is 14 amino acids long. The germline CDR1 and CDR2 sequences are MNHEY and SVGAGI. CDR3 sequence: CASSPRQVDSPLHF. The DNA for the CDR3 is TGTGCCAGCAGTCCAAGACAGGTTGACTCACCCCTCCACTTT.

The chain combines TRBV6-5 with TRBJ1-1, with D perhaps TRBD1 (5 bases). CDR1 MNHEY and CDR2 SVGAGI come from the germline V gene. CDR3 length: 15 residues. Trimming left V 0 bases short and J 6 bases short, with 14 bases between. The CDR3 loop is CASSYSPRVASEAFF. The CDR3 bases are TGTGCCAGCAGTTACTCCCCCAGGGTAGCATCTGAAGCTTTCTTT.

The V gene is TRBV3-1 (or the pseudogene TRBV3-2), the J gene TRBJ1-6, with 8 bases identical to TRBD1. CDR3 length: 16 amino acids. The J segment lost 8 bases and the V segment lost 5 bases, leaving 11 bases of the junction unmatched. Germline CDR1 is LGHDT and CDR2 is YNNKEL (reference sequence). CDR3: CASSDLRGPSYSPLHF. CDR3 nucleotides: TGTGCCAGCAGCGATCTCAGGGGGCCTTCTTATTCACCCCTCCACTTT.

This clone appeared a single time. The rearrangement joins TRBV7-9 to TRBJ1-3; D not certain. This CDR3 is built from 18 residues. CDR1 is SEHNR and CDR2 is FQNEAQ in the germline V gene (reference sequence). The V end lost 5 bases, the J end lost 3 bases, and 23 bases lay between the germline ends. For the CDR3, the DNA is TGTGCCAGCAGCCCAGCTTGGGCCCGCAACAACCTTGGAAACACCATATATTTT. It codes for CASSPAWARNNLGNTIYF.

Notes on this clone: At the DNA level, this CDR3 is encoded by other sequences in the same sample as well. The rearrangement links TRBV19 to TRBJ1-4, with TRBD1 as a possible D gene (6 bases). The CDR3 runs 10 residues. Germline loops: CDR1 LNHDA, CDR2 SQIVND (reference sequence). The CDR3 sequence is CATGNGRLFF. The CDR3 nucleotides read TGTGCAACAGGGAATGGCCGCCTCTTTTTT.

The V gene is TRBV10-3, the J gene TRBJ2-6, with 12 bases lining up with TRBD1. With 6 bases clipped from V and 2 bases from J, the junction kept 5 bases outside the gene matches. Germline V gene sequence: CDR1 ENHRY, CDR2 SYGVKD. The CDR3 extends over 17 amino acids. The CDR3 sequence is CAISGTGGGAGANVLTF. The CDR3 DNA sequence: TGTGCCATCAGCGGGACAGGGGGCGGGGCTGGGGCCAACGTCCTGACTTTC.

This chain joins TRBV5-1 and TRBJ2-1; maybe TRBD1 (5 bases). CDR3 size: 13 residues. The germline V and J ends were trimmed by 5 bases and 6 bases, with 12 bases remaining between them. From germline, CDR1 is SGHRS and CDR2 YFSETQ. As DNA, the CDR3 is TGCGCCAGCAGACCAGGGTCCAGCAATGAGCAGTTCTTC. Amino acid sequence: CASRPGSSNEQFF.

This chain links TRBV7-9 with TRBJ1-2, with 8 bases aligning to TRBD1. After removal of 1 base from V and 6 bases from J, the junction contained 4 bases not matched to a gene. The length of the CDR3 is 14 residues. Germline values: CDR1 SEHNR, CDR2 FQNEAQ (reference sequence). The DNA for the CDR3 is TGTGCCAGCAGCTTAGTCCCAGGGGGCCATGGCTACACCTTC. Translating gives CASSLVPGGHGYTF. The full variable domain, completed using reference TRBV7-9 and TRBJ1-2, is DTGVSQNPRHKITKRGQNVTFRCDPISEHNRLYWYRQTLGQGPEFLTYFQNEAQLEKSRLLSDRFSAERPKGSFSTLEIQRTEQGDSAMYLCASSLVPGGHGYTFGSGTRLTVV.

This chain joins TRBV30 and TRBJ2-2, with D perhaps matching TRBD2 (5 bases). The CDR3 contains 14 residues. Germline CDR1 GTSNPN, CDR2 SVGIG (reference sequence). V was trimmed by 5 bases and J by 0 bases, leaving 10 bases between them. The CDR3 DNA follows: TGTGCCTGGCTTATGGACTCGAACACCGGGGAGCTGTTTTTT. This encodes CAWLMDSNTGELFF. The variable domain in full, with the rest retrieved from reference TRBV30 and TRBJ2-2, is SQTIHQWPATLVQPVGSPLSLECTVEGTSNPNLYWYRQAAGRGLQLLFYSVGIGQISSEVPQNLSASRPQDRQFILSSKKLLLSDSGFYLCAWLMDSNTGELFFGEGSRLTVL.

J is TRBJ1-1 and V is TRBV7-3, with TRBD1 matching 10 bases. Germline CDR1 is SGHTA and CDR2 is FQGTGA. With 5 bases clipped from V and 0 bases from J, the junction kept 12 bases outside the gene matches. The CDR3 runs to 18 residues. DNA of the CDR3: TGTGCCAGCAGCCCCATTCCAGGACAGGGGGACTTGAACACTGAAGCTTTCTTT. Translating gives CASSPIPGQGDLNTEAFF.

The chain uses TRBV28 and TRBJ2-2, with D tentatively TRBD2 (5 bases). Germline loops: CDR1 MDHEN, CDR2 SYDVKM. Trimming removed 9 bases at V and 8 bases at J, with 16 bases between. The CDR3 contains 13 residues. The DNA of the CDR3 is TGTGCCAGTCTGGGAGTGAGAGTAGGGGAGCTGTTTTTT. Translated, it gives CASLGVRVGELFF.